The 23 T cell receptor beta chains below come from one sample, sequenced in a study of T cells in Graves' hyperthyroidism and ophthalmopathy. TCR beta CDR3 regions were amplified from RNA. HTBI primers were used for first-round RT-PCR of the TCR CDR3. TCRdb called the multiplex PCR reads again in MiXCR, with one record for every CDR3 protein. The data show 340,000 or so distinct CDR3 sequences, around 20% seen once. Sequencing used blood. Receptor source: a woman between 45 and 60 years old with Graves' hyperthyroidism.

With regard to this clonotype: A much more abundant neighbour one base away suggests this may be a read error. This chain links TRBV3-1 with TRBJ1-4; D gene ambiguous. Per the germline V gene, CDR1 is LGHDT and CDR2 is YNNKEL (reference sequence). The length of the CDR3 is 15 residues. Trimming took off 1 base at V and 4 bases at J, with 10 bases between the two ends. CDR3 coding DNA: TGTGCCAGCAGCCAAGGGGCCAGCTTTAATGAAAAACTGTTTTTT. Translation: CASSQGASFNEKLFF.

In this sample, this clonotype turned up a few times. The V gene is TRBV29-1, the J gene TRBJ2-1; no definite D call. Germline CDR1 is SQVTM and CDR2 is ANQGSEA. The V and J ends lost 3 bases and 10 bases respectively, with 4 bases between them. There are 9 residues in the CDR3. As DNA, the CDR3 is TGCAGCGTTGATGAGGAGCAGTTCTTC. Its protein product is CSVDEEQFF.

This clonotype has ten or more counts. The chain uses TRBV20-1 and TRBJ2-1; 7 bases agree with TRBD1. This CDR3 is 13 amino acids long. V lost 1 base and J lost 10; bases outside the gene matches: 7. CDR1 is DFQATT and CDR2 is SNEGSKA in the germline V gene (reference sequence). The CDR3 DNA sequence: TGCAGTGCTAGAGGTAGACAGGGTAGGGAGCAGTTCTTC. It translates to CSARGRQGREQFF.

This clonotype has only a few counts. This rearrangement joins TRBV6-1 to TRBJ1-4; D remains unclear. This CDR3 is built from 15 residues. V lost 8 bases and J 4 bases, leaving 17 bases between the germline ends. CDR1 is MNHNS and CDR2 is SASEGT in the germline V gene. CDR3 protein: CASEIEAGFNEKLFF. The CDR3 DNA follows: TGTGCCAGCGAGATCGAGGCCGGATTTAATGAAAAACTGTTTTTT.

This clonotype was observed once. The genes are TRBV7-9 and TRBJ1-5, with D unclear. The CDR3 totals 12 residues. Trimming shortened V by 4 bases and J by 7 bases, and 8 bases separated the two germline ends. Germline CDR1 and CDR2: SEHNR and FQNEAQ (reference sequence). CDR3 residues: CASSSHGQPQHF. In nucleotides, the CDR3 is TGTGCCAGCAGCTCTCATGGACAGCCCCAGCATTTT.

This clonotype showed up many times. This chain joins TRBV3-1 and TRBJ1-2, with D tentatively TRBD1 (6 bases). V was pared by 0 bases and J by 1 base, with 12 bases between. The germline CDR1 and CDR2 sequences are LGHDT and YNNKEL (reference sequence). The CDR3 totals 16 residues. CDR3 in DNA: TGTGCCAGCAGCCAAGACGGTAAGGACAGTAACTATGGCTACACCTTC. This sequence encodes CASSQDGKDSNYGYTF. Together with reference TRBV3-1 and TRBJ1-2, the CDR3 gives the full variable domain: DTAVSQTPKYLVTQMGNDKSIKCEQNLGHDTMYWYKQDSKKFLKIMFSYNNKELIINETVPNRFSPKSPDKAHLNLHINSLELGDSAVYFCASSQDGKDSNYGYTFGSGTRLTVV.

This clonotype came up many times. The V and J genes are TRBV5-1 and TRBJ1-4; D perhaps matches TRBD1 (5 bases). V was trimmed by 5 bases and J by 7 bases, leaving 18 bases between them. The CDR3 has 15 residues. The germline V gene has CDR1 SGHRS and CDR2 YFSETQ. CDR3 sequence: CASRSAEGQTEKLFF. CDR3 coding DNA: TGCGCCAGCAGATCGGCAGAAGGACAAACTGAAAAACTGTTTTTT. The variable domain in full, completed from reference TRBV5-1 and TRBJ1-4, reads KAGVTQTPRYLIKTRGQQVTLSCSPISGHRSVSWYQQTPGQGLQFLFEYFSETQRNKGNFPGRFSGRQFSNSRSEMNVSTLELGDSALYLCASRSAEGQTEKLFFGSGTQLSVL.

The J gene is TRBJ2-1, the V gene TRBV19, with D possibly TRBD1 on 6 matching bases. V was trimmed by 2 bases and J by 7 bases, leaving 9 bases between them. The CDR3 runs to 13 residues. CDR1 and CDR2 from the germline V gene are LNHDA and SQIVND (reference sequence). In DNA form, the CDR3 reads TGTGCCAGTAGTATACAGGGGCAAAATGAGCAGTTCTTC. Amino acids: CASSIQGQNEQFF.

This clonotype was seen a handful of times. The J gene is TRBJ2-3, the V gene TRBV6-2 or TRBV6-3; D is unresolved. The V gene lost 5 bases and the J gene lost 0 bases, with 6 bases spanning the gap. Germline V gene lookup returns CDR1 MNHEY and CDR2 SVGEGT. This CDR3 comprises 13 residues. CDR3 protein: CASSDGSTDTQYF. The CDR3 nucleotides are TGTGCCAGCAGTGACGGGAGCACAGATACGCAGTATTTT.

The table lists this clonotype with many counts. This rearrangement joins TRBV12-3 or TRBV12-4 to TRBJ2-5; D is possibly TRBD2 (6 bases). V was cut by 3 bases and J by 7 bases, with 6 bases left in between. The CDR3 contains 11 residues. CDR3 coding DNA: TGTGCCAGCAGTTTGGGGGGGACCCAGTACTTC. This gives the protein CASSLGGTQYF.

The sample holds a few counts of this clonotype. V gene TRBV3-1 combines with J gene TRBJ2-7; 7 nucleotides agree with TRBD1. The germline V gene encodes CDR1 LGHDT and CDR2 YNNKEL (reference sequence). V shed 1 base and J 6 bases; nucleotides not matched to a gene: 9. The CDR3 totals 15 residues. In nucleotides, the CDR3 is TGTGCCAGCAGCCAAGGGATGACAGGGTCGGGCGAGCAGTACTTC. This sequence encodes CASSQGMTGSGEQYF.

This clonotype was detected many times. The chain links TRBV12-3 or TRBV12-4 to TRBJ1-1, with D perhaps TRBD1 (5 bases). Trimming took 2 bases from V and 4 from J, leaving 8 bases between them. The CDR3 spans 13 residues. CDR3 in amino acids: CASSLRGATEAFF. Written as DNA, the CDR3 is TGTGCCAGCAGTTTAAGGGGAGCCACTGAAGCTTTCTTT.

In its sample, this clonotype was seen a few times. The V gene is TRBV15, the J gene TRBJ2-7; D may correspond to TRBD1 or TRBD2 (5 bases each). V lost 2 bases and J 2 bases, leaving 10 bases between the germline ends. CDR1 is LNHNV, CDR2 YYDKDF, per germline (reference sequence). This CDR3 is built from 14 residues. The DNA of the CDR3 is TGTGCCACCAGCAGACCCGGGACCCCCTACGAGCAGTACTTC. Amino acid sequence: CATSRPGTPYEQYF.

Concerning this clonotype itself: A much more abundant neighbour one base away suggests this may be a read error. The genes are TRBV28 and TRBJ2-3; no definite D call. From germline, CDR1 is MDHEN and CDR2 SYDVKM. The V end lost 3 bases, the J end lost 6 bases, and 13 bases lay between the germline ends. This CDR3 region has 14 residues. CDR3 nucleotide sequence: TGTGCCAGCAGTTTGGCTGCCCGCCATGATACGCAGTATTTT. Its protein is CASSLAARHDTQYF.

There are many counts of this clonotype. The rearrangement joins TRBV6-6 to TRBJ1-3; D possibly corresponds to TRBD1 (5 bases). The CDR3 runs 19 residues. The germline V gene encodes CDR1 MNHNY and CDR2 SVGAGI (reference sequence). Trimming took 0 bases from V and 2 from J, leaving 20 bases between them. The CDR3 bases are TGTGCCAGCAGTTACTCGATTAGTCGGGTAGGGGCACCTGGAAACACCATATATTTT. It codes for CASSYSISRVGAPGNTIYF.

This clonotype was picked up a small number of times. The rearrangement uses TRBV10-3 and TRBJ2-1; possibly TRBD1 for D (6 bases). The ends were cut back, 2 bases at V and 7 bases at J, with 18 bases in the middle. CDR1 and CDR2 from the germline V gene are ENHRY and SYGVKD. The CDR3 covers 16 residues. In DNA, the CDR3 is TGTGCCATCAGTGAGGGGCTAGCACCAGGGGTGAATGAGCAGTTCTTC. This codes for CAISEGLAPGVNEQFF.

CDR3 residues: CATSRGDRATDTQHF. The CDR3 nucleotides are TGTGCCACCAGCAGAGGCGACAGGGCCACAGATACGCAGCATTTT. The chain links TRBV15 to TRBJ2-3; 7 bases match TRBD1. The J call may be wrong; the DNA end is better matched by TRBJ1-5. CDR1 and CDR2 (germline): LNHNV, YYDKDF (reference sequence). The CDR3 is 15 amino acids.

The genes are TRBV28 and TRBJ2-3; 13 nucleotides match TRBD2. This CDR3 contains 14 residues. The J segment lost 1 base and the V segment lost 10 bases, leaving 2 bases of the junction unmatched. CDR1 is MDHEN, CDR2 SYDVKM, per germline. The CDR3 loop reads CATGLAGGTDTQYF. The CDR3 region has the DNA TGTGCCACCGGACTAGCGGGGGGCACAGATACGCAGTATTTT.

In this sample, this clonotype turned up a few times. This rearrangement joins TRBV18 to TRBJ1-4, with a weak D call TRBD1 (5 bases). Germline V gene data show CDR1 as KGHSH and CDR2 as LQKENI. Trimming cost V 5 bases and J 3 bases, with 7 bases left between them. The CDR3 sequence is 13 residues long. This chain's CDR3 is CASSMGANEKLFF. CDR3 coding DNA: TGTGCCAGCTCAATGGGGGCTAATGAAAAACTGTTTTTT.

The rearrangement uses TRBV9 and TRBJ1-2, with 7 bases identical to TRBD1. Per the germline V gene, CDR1 is SGDLS and CDR2 is YYNGEE. The CDR3 is 15 amino acids. Trimming took 0 bases from V and 3 from J; bases not matched to a gene: 5. The CDR3 reads CASSVGPGTDYGYTF. The CDR3 coding sequence is TGTGCCAGCAGCGTAGGACCCGGGACAGACTATGGCTACACCTTC. Full variable domain (remainder filled in from reference TRBV9 and TRBJ1-2): DSGVTQTPKHLITATGQRVTLRCSPRSGDLSVYWYQQSLDQGLQFLIQYYNGEERAKGNILERFSAQQFPDLHSELNLSSLELGDSALYFCASSVGPGTDYGYTFGSGTRLTVV.

About this clonotype: This may be a read error, as it is one base from a much larger clone. The genes are TRBV11-3 and TRBJ1-1; TRBD1 agrees at 12 bases. This CDR3 spans 15 amino acids. From germline, CDR1 is SGHNT and CDR2 YENEEA. CDR3 protein: CASSSGQGANSEALF. The DNA for the CDR3 is TGTGCCAGCAGCTCGGGACAGGGGGCGAACTCTGAAGCTCTCTTT.

The rearrangement joins TRBV12-3 or TRBV12-4 to TRBJ2-7; no clear D gene. This CDR3 is 16 amino acids long. V lost 3 bases and J lost 4, with 19 bases in between. For the CDR3, the DNA is TGTGCCAGCAGTTTTGGTAGCAGTCTCCCCAAGTACGAGCAGTACTTC. It specifies CASSFGSSLPKYEQYF.

The chain has TRBV12-3 or TRBV12-4 and TRBJ2-1; 15 nucleotides agree with TRBD2. CDR3 length: 16 amino acids. With V trimmed by 2 bases and J by 8 bases, 4 bases remained unmatched. The CDR3 bases are TGTGCCAGCAGTTTATACGGACTAGCGGGAGGGTATGAGCAGTTCTTC. This codes for CASSLYGLAGGYEQFF.